A single sample gave rise to the 29 T cell receptor beta chains below, sequenced in a study of blood T cell repertoires in COVID-19. Repertoires were generated with immunoSEQ multiplex PCR, while TCRdb's copy carries only in-frame clones and drops some. The repertoire holds about 36,000 clones, with roughly nine tenths as singletons. The sequencing sample was made of peripheral blood. The receptors were gathered from a human donor in a cohort sampled during active COVID-19.

This chain joins TRBV6-5 and TRBJ2-3, with a tentative D call TRBD1 (6 bases). The CDR3 has 16 residues. V was cut by 3 bases and J by 4 bases, with 17 bases left in between. Germline V gene lookup returns CDR1 MNHEY and CDR2 SVGAGI. The CDR3 nucleotides are TGTGCCAGCAGTTATGGGGGCTCTCAACCTTCAGATACGCAGTATTTT. This encodes CASSYGGSQPSDTQYF.

Here the CDR3 DNA reads TGTGCCAGCAGTGAACCCGGACTCTTCAATGAGCAGTTCTTC. It codes for CASSEPGLFNEQFF. V gene TRBV25-1 combines with J gene TRBJ2-1, with a possible D match to TRBD2 (5 bases). CDR3 length equals 14 residues. Germline V CDR1 and CDR2: MGHDK, SYGVNS. V was pared by 2 bases and J by 6 bases, with 11 bases between.

This clone occurred once. The chain carries TRBV27 and TRBJ2-1; the D gene is possibly TRBD2 (6 bases). Trimming removed 5 bases from V and 0 bases from J, with 14 bases in between. Germline V gene lookup returns CDR1 MNHEY and CDR2 SMNVEV (reference sequence). The CDR3 loop spans 16 amino acids. CDR3 nucleotide sequence: TGTGCCAGCAGTACCGTGCGCGGGATCTCCTACAATGAGCAGTTCTTC. This translates into CASSTVRGISYNEQFF.

The V gene is TRBV5-1, the J gene TRBJ1-2; 10 nucleotides line up with TRBD1. This CDR3 contains 15 residues. The trim removed 7 bases at V and 1 base at J, leaving 7 bases unmatched. Germline V gene lookup returns CDR1 SGHRS and CDR2 YFSETQ. The CDR3 DNA reads as TGCGCCAGCCGGACAGGGGGAGAGATTAACTATGGCTACACCTTC. This codes for CASRTGGEINYGYTF.

This clone was observed once. The chain joins TRBV2 to TRBJ2-2, with D maybe TRBD2 (6 bases). CDR3 size: 16 residues. Trimming removed 7 bases at V and 1 base at J, with 16 bases between. CDR1 is SNHLY, CDR2 FYNNEI, per germline. The CDR3 protein is CASIHNGGRNTGELFF. CDR3 nucleotides: TGTGCCAGCATCCACAACGGGGGACGGAACACCGGGGAGCTGTTTTTT.

This chain connects TRBV11-2 to TRBJ2-1; the match to TRBD2 covers 10 bases. J gave up 4 bases and V 5 bases, and 5 bases lay outside the gene matches. Germline lookup yields CDR1 SGHAT and CDR2 FQNNGV. CDR3 length: 15 amino acids. CDR3 amino acids: CASSLGLAEYNEQFF. CDR3 coding DNA: TGTGCCAGCAGCCTCGGACTAGCGGAGTACAATGAGCAGTTCTTC. The entire variable domain, with the rest obtained from reference TRBV11-2 and TRBJ2-1, is as follows: EAGVAQSPRYKIIEKRQSVAFWCNPISGHATLYWYQQILGQGPKLLIQFQNNGVVDDSQLPKDRFSAERLKGVDSTLKIQPAKLEDSAVYLCASSLGLAEYNEQFFGPGTRLTVL.

This clone came up once. The chain couples TRBV28 to TRBJ2-7; D is possibly TRBD1 (6 bases). The germline V gene encodes CDR1 MDHEN and CDR2 SYDVKM. Between the trimmed V and J ends, which lost 4 bases and 0 bases, there was a span of 16 bases. CDR3 size: 16 residues. CDR3 DNA: TGTGCCAGCAGTTCACCCCGCAGGGGCGTCTCCTACGAGCAGTACTTC. Protein sequence: CASSSPRRGVSYEQYF.

The count of this clone is one. The chain links TRBV30 to TRBJ2-3, with TRBD1 matching over 9 bases. The CDR3 has 15 amino acids. The trim removed 5 bases at V and 2 bases at J, leaving 8 bases unmatched. Germline loops: CDR1 GTSNPN, CDR2 SVGIG (reference sequence). In DNA form, the CDR3 reads TGTGCCTGGGACCCCGGGACAGGGCCCACAGATACGCAGTATTTT. This codes for CAWDPGTGPTDTQYF.

This chain uses TRBV5-1 with TRBJ2-7; D possibly corresponds to TRBD1 (6 bases). The CDR3 has 13 residues. Trimming pared 4 bases from V and 6 bases from J, leaving 14 bases between. Germline CDR1 reads SGHRS; CDR2 reads YFSETQ. CDR3 bases: TGCGCCAGCAGCGAACTGACACAGGGCGAGCAGTACTTC. Residues: CASSELTQGEQYF.

The rearrangement uses TRBV6-6 and TRBJ2-7; 8 bases map to TRBD2. The V and J ends lost 3 bases and 5 bases, in that order; junction bases with no gene match: 9. Germline CDR1 reads MNHNY; CDR2 reads SVGAGI (reference sequence). CDR3 length: 15 residues. CDR3 nucleotides: TGTGCCAGCAGTTATGAGGCGGGAGGTCGTAACGAGCAGTACTTC. Its protein is CASSYEAGGRNEQYF.

The V gene is TRBV4-3, the J gene TRBJ1-2; TRBD1 aligns across 9 bases. The V gene end was trimmed by 4 bases and the J gene end by 5 bases; junction bases not matched to a gene: 8. Germline CDR1 is LGHNA and CDR2 is YSLEER. CDR3 length: 15 residues. Here the CDR3 reads CASSLQTGTGYGYTF. The CDR3 DNA reads as TGCGCCAGCAGCCTTCAGACCGGGACAGGGTATGGCTACACCTTC.

The gene calls are TRBV7-3 and TRBJ2-1; 7 bases fit TRBD2. Germline values: CDR1 SGHTA, CDR2 FQGTGA. The CDR3 runs 12 residues. Losses at the gene ends were 4 bases for V and 6 bases for J; bases not matched to a gene: 0. The CDR3 DNA follows: TGTGCCAGCAGCTCTAGCGGCAATGAGCAGTTCTTC. It yields the protein CASSSSGNEQFF.

The rearrangement uses TRBV5-1 and TRBJ1-4, with D possibly TRBD1 on 5 matching bases. Germline V gene data show CDR1 as SGHRS and CDR2 as YFSETQ. V dropped 5 bases and J dropped 7 bases, with 18 bases sitting between them. The CDR3 has 15 amino acids. CDR3 protein: CASSNNGGVIEKLFF. In DNA form, the CDR3 reads TGCGCCAGCAGTAATAACGGAGGGGTGATTGAAAAACTGTTTTTT.

The CDR3 bases are TGTGCCAGCAGCCCTCCTGGGACTCCCGTGGGGGAGCTGTTTTTT. It codes for CASSPPGTPVGELFF. The chain combines TRBV7-9 with TRBJ2-2; D may be TRBD2 (6 bases). This CDR3 has 15 residues. V was pared by 5 bases and J by 8 bases, with 18 bases between. In germline, CDR1 is SEHNR, CDR2 FQNEAQ (reference sequence).

This clone was observed once. This chain joins TRBV10-3 and TRBJ1-6; no clear D. The CDR3 consists of 15 residues. Germline V gives CDR1 ENHRY, CDR2 SYGVKD. Between the trimmed V and J ends, which lost 0 bases and 5 bases, there was a span of 8 bases. The CDR3 loop reads CAISESGRDNSPLHF. In nucleotides, the CDR3 is TGTGCCATCAGTGAGTCCGGGAGGGATAATTCACCCCTCCACTTT.

This clone was seen a handful of times. The chain has TRBV2 and TRBJ1-2; D remains ambiguous. Looked up from germline, CDR1 is SNHLY and CDR2 is FYNNEI. The CDR3 sequence is 15 residues long. V lost 1 base to trimming and J lost 2 bases, with 11 bases between them. The DNA for the CDR3 is TGTGCCAGCAGTGAAGGTGGCAGTCCAAACTATGGCTACACCTTC. Protein: CASSEGGSPNYGYTF.

This clone was recorded a few times. The rearrangement links TRBV6-5 to TRBJ2-1; 9 nucleotides agree with TRBD2. The germline V gene encodes CDR1 MNHEY and CDR2 SVGAGI. Trimming at V came to 5 bases and at J to 5 bases, leaving 7 bases not matched to a gene. The CDR3 is made up of 15 amino acids. In DNA form, the CDR3 reads TGTGCCAGCAGTCTAAAAGCGGGAGGAAACAATGAGCAGTTCTTC. It yields the protein CASSLKAGGNNEQFF.

This clone has more than one count but fewer than ten. This chain links TRBV7-2 with TRBJ1-6, with TRBD1 matching over 7 bases. This CDR3 comprises 14 residues. V dropped 1 base and J dropped 14; count of bases not matched to a gene: 8. The germline V gene has CDR1 SGHTA and CDR2 FQGNSA. In nucleotides, the CDR3 is TGTGCCAGCAGCTTAGGGGACAGCCTAGGGACCCTCCACTTT. Residues: CASSLGDSLGTLHF.

The chain recombines TRBV9 with TRBJ2-6, with D maybe TRBD2 (7 bases). In germline, CDR1 is SGDLS, CDR2 YYNGEE. Trimming stripped 4 bases from V and 2 bases from J, with 13 bases between. The CDR3 contains 16 residues. CDR3 coding DNA: TGTGCCAGCAGCCTGGAGGGGGGGGCTGGGGCCAACGTCCTGACTTTC. Translated, it gives CASSLEGGAGANVLTF.

The chain is built from TRBV7-9 and TRBJ1-1, with D possibly TRBD1 on 6 matching bases. CDR1 is SEHNR, CDR2 FQNEAQ, per germline (reference sequence). CDR3 length: 13 residues. V lost 4 bases and J 6 bases, leaving 12 bases between the germline ends. The chain's CDR3 is CASSWQGIPEAFF. The DNA of the CDR3 is TGTGCCAGCAGCTGGCAGGGGATCCCTGAAGCTTTCTTT. The full variable domain, completed using reference TRBV7-9 and TRBJ1-1, is DTGVSQNPRHKITKRGQNVTFRCDPISEHNRLYWYRQTLGQGPEFLTYFQNEAQLEKSRLLSDRFSAERPKGSFSTLEIQRTEQGDSAMYLCASSWQGIPEAFFGQGTRLTVV.

The gene calls are TRBV29-1 and TRBJ2-5; TRBD2 matches at 9 bases. CDR1 and CDR2 from the germline V gene are SQVTM and ANQGSEA. V lost 4 bases and J lost 3; bases outside the gene matches: 3. The CDR3 length is 13 residues. The CDR3 protein is CSVGASGKETQYF. The CDR3, as DNA: TGCAGCGTTGGGGCTAGCGGGAAAGAGACCCAGTACTTC.

The CDR3 region is CASSERQGQNSPLHF. The CDR3 nucleotides are TGTGCCAGCAGCGAACGGCAGGGCCAAAATTCACCCCTCCACTTT. The gene calls are TRBV11-2 and TRBJ1-6, with a possible D match to TRBD1 (5 bases). The CDR3 loop spans 15 amino acids. Trimming cost V 5 bases and J 7 bases, with 15 bases left between them. Germline CDR1 SGHAT, CDR2 FQNNGV.

The chain couples TRBV4-1 to TRBJ2-5; 7 nucleotides align to TRBD1. The ends lost 2 bases at V and 0 bases at J; junction bases unmatched: 6. Germline V gives CDR1 MGHRA, CDR2 YSYEKL. The CDR3 contains 16 residues. For the CDR3, the DNA is TGCGCCAGCAGCCAACCGGGACAGATTCACCAAGAGACCCAGTACTTC. Translated: CASSQPGQIHQETQYF.

The chain joins TRBV30 to TRBJ1-1; weak D call: TRBD1 (5 bases). Germline V gives CDR1 GTSNPN, CDR2 SVGIG (reference sequence). This CDR3 comprises 14 residues. The V and J ends lost 2 bases and 1 base respectively, with 11 bases between them. In DNA, the CDR3 is TGTGCCTGGAGTAAAGGCAGGGCGAACACTGAAGCTTTCTTT. It specifies CAWSKGRANTEAFF.

The chain joins TRBV5-1 to TRBJ2-2, with 8 bases fitting TRBD2. The CDR3 is 15 residues long. Germline V gene lookup returns CDR1 SGHRS and CDR2 YFSETQ. Trimming removed 4 bases from V and 1 base from J; junction bases left unmatched: 3. CDR3 nucleotides: TGCGCCAGCAGCCCCGCGGGGGGGAACACCGGGGAGCTGTTTTTT. The encoded protein is CASSPAGGNTGELFF.

The CDR3 loop reads CASSLSRYNQPQHF. The CDR3 nucleotides read TGTGCCAGCAGTTTATCGAGGTACAATCAGCCCCAGCATTTT. This chain connects TRBV27 to TRBJ1-5; no clear D gene. Germline CDR1 reads MNHEY; CDR2 reads SMNVEV (reference sequence). With 0 bases removed from V and 3 bases from J, the gap between germline ends came to 6 bases. The CDR3 consists of 14 residues.

The chain recombines TRBV9 with TRBJ2-1; 9 bases are a match to TRBD2. The CDR3 is 18 amino acids. Losses at the gene ends were 0 bases for V and 1 base for J; bases not matched to a gene: 8. The germline V gene has CDR1 SGDLS and CDR2 YYNGEE. The CDR3 DNA reads as TGTGCCAGCAGCGTAGGTGGGAGTAGCGGGAGATCCTACAATGAGCAGTTCTTC. Translation: CASSVGGSSGRSYNEQFF.

CDR3 DNA: TGTGCCAGCAGCCGGCGGGCCAAGGGCGAGCAGTACTTC. It codes for CASSRRAKGEQYF. V and J are TRBV11-2 and TRBJ2-7; D is perhaps TRBD2 (5 bases). Germline V gene data show CDR1 as SGHAT and CDR2 as FQNNGV. The V end lost 5 bases, the J end lost 6 bases, and 14 bases lay between the germline ends. The CDR3 has 13 amino acids.

The chain uses TRBV28 and TRBJ2-3, with 9 bases fitting TRBD1. Germline V CDR1 and CDR2: MDHEN, SYDVKM. V lost 5 bases, J lost 3 bases, and 9 bases stayed unmatched. The CDR3 is made up of 16 amino acids. The CDR3 coding sequence is TGTGCCAGCAGTCTCACCCTAGGGACAGGGACAGATACGCAGTATTTT. Amino acid sequence: CASSLTLGTGTDTQYF.